This T cell receptor beta chain was profiled in a study of cytomegalovirus exposure and HLA in healthy donors. Study-wide results and limits: Later on, analysis showed that most CMV-associated TCR beta chains appeared to be HLA-restricted.

PCR used 60 Vbeta primers and 13 Jbeta primers. TCRdb's table, derived via immunoSEQ multiplex PCR, lists solely in-frame clones and lacks some. In total, the table holds roughly 46,000 clones. Worth noting for this clone: Its target is not known.

There are 13 residues in the CDR3. Trimming pared 5 bases from V and 3 bases from J, leaving 10 bases between. The germline gives CDR1 LNHDA, CDR2 SQIVND (reference sequence). The chain links TRBV19 to TRBJ1-1; D may be TRBD1 (5 bases). This TCR came from a woman aged 40 to 50 in good health and CMV-seronegative. Input material: PBMCs. For the CDR3, the DNA is TGTGCCAGTAGTGTTAAAGGGGACACTGAAGCTTTCTTT. Encoded protein: CASSVKGDTEAFF.